This T cell receptor (beta chain) was found in a study of shared clonotypes between healthy human individuals (dated by TCRdb to 2020 to 2021). At the level of the whole study: Three men and two women, aged 18 to 49 years, made up the cohort. Each donor's leukapheresis produced roughly between roughly 0.9 and 8.9 billion PBMCs. To increase sequencing depth and limit assay-specific biases, TCR repertoire library preparation and sequencing were carried out by different laboratories using diverse techniques. To estimate repertoire size and how much clonotype sharing occurs between individuals, the study deeply sequenced the blood TCR repertoires of a handful of healthy adults. Findings and caveats that apply to the study as a whole: Sampling was restricted to blood, and TCR repertoires in tissue are likely to differ from TCR repertoires in blood. Based on pairwise subsampling, the degree of clonotype sharing among donors was expected to be affected by sequencing depth. Because the study included only a small number of donors, the genetic and exposure-history diversity represented was limited.

Taken from the germline V gene, the CDR1 and CDR2 loops are SGHAT and FQNNGV. Measured from the cysteine to the phenylalanine, the CDR3 is 15 residues long. Just CDR3 DNA is preserved here, 45 bases in frame from base 1. Trimmed from V: 5 bases; trimmed from J: 6 bases; junction bases lacking a gene match: 7. There are a few counts of this clone. Its antigen is not yet known. No quality values exist for individual bases; no much larger clone is one base distant. Using the deep immunoSEQ assay, TCR CDR3 regions were amplified from genomic DNA by multiplex PCR. Extracted genomic DNA from each cell subset was spread evenly across all wells of several immunoSEQ 96-well plates, with each plate serving as a replicate. For unsorted PBMC, around 0.3 ug genomic DNA, equal to approximately 30,000 T cell genomes, was loaded into each replicate PCR. Genomic DNA from unsorted PBMC was sequenced over ten immunoSEQ deep assay plates. Purified libraries were measured with a Qubit 3.0 fluorometer, size-checked on a Bioanalyzer 2100, and measured again with the KAPA Library Quantification kit. Every immunoSEQ 96-well plate was sequenced on a dedicated single-read 150-cycle Illumina NextSeq 550 flow cell. On the study's bioinformatics: Because the immunoSEQ output included only junctional sequences and no quality scores, the filtering could not be the same as the filtering used for full-length reads. To assign V/J genes and CDR3, sequences were annotated using PyIR, a Python wrapper for IgBLAST v1.9, with IMGT germline references. Reads were filtered out if the reads had weak V/J assignments (E-value above 1e-6), no CDR3, stop codons, out-of-frame junctions, or ambiguous translated residues. V3J clonotypes were defined as sequences sharing an identical inferred V gene, J gene, and CDR3 amino acid sequence. Percentage overlap between repertoires was computed as shared unique clonotypes divided by the size of the smaller repertoire. RTK rarefaction, the Chao1 estimator, and Recon v2.1 estimates of unobserved clonotypes were used to assess repertoire richness. TCRdb re-hosts the immuneACCESS table, in-frame sequences only. Its copies lack some clones; in the studies checked, an unresolved V gene accounts for under half of them, and the cause for the rest is not known. V, J and clone size derive from that table, while D and trimming were established from the DNA sequence. The sample profile shows roughly 510,000 clones; over 75% of them were found once. The leading ten clones occupy around 12% of the sample.

Donors were healthy HIV-negative adults with no recently reported acute infections or vaccinations. All donors were Caucasian adults living in Nashville, Tennessee, USA. For unsorted samples, tens of millions of PBMCs were counted, and genomic DNA was extracted using the QIAamp DNA Blood Mini kit. Blood was obtained by leukapheresis, after which PBMCs were separated by Ficoll-Histopaque density gradient centrifugation and cryopreserved in liquid nitrogen vapor phase. This sequence uses TRBV11-2 and TRBJ2-2; TRBD1 aligns with 9 central bases. This clonotype was obtained from a middle-aged woman in good health. Some clones in this sample may be carry-over from other donors' samples. Material for sequencing was PBMCs. Read as DNA, the sequence is TGTGCCAGCAGCCAGGACAGGGGTGTTCCCGGGGAGCTGTTTTTT. Translation gives CASSQDRGVPGELFF.